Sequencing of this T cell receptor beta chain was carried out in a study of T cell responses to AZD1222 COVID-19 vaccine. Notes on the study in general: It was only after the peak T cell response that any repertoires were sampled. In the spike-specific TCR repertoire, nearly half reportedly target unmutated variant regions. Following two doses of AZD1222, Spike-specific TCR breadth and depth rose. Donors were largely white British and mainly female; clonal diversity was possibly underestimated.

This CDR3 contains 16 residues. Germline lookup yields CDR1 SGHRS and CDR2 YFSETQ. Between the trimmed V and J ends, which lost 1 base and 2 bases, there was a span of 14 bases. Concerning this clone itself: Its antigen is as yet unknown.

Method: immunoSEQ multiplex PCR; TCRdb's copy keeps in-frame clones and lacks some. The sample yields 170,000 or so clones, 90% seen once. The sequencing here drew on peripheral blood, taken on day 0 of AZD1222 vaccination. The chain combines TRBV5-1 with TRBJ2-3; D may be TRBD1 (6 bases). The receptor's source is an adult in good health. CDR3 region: CASSLQGQGNTDTQYF. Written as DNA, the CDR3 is TGCGCCAGCAGCTTGCAGGGACAAGGGAACACAGATACGCAGTATTTT.